What follows describes a single T cell receptor beta chain. Its antigen is still unknown. Trimming cost V 2 bases and J 6 bases; bases outside gene matches: 8. The germline CDR1 and CDR2 sequences are SGHAT and FQNNGV. This CDR3 contains 15 residues. This sample was taken from a study of blood T cells in healthy people across ages. Study-wide context: Using template switching, researchers captured about one barcoded beta molecule for each two T cells. Study results and limitations: Per-million-T-cell TCR beta diversity fell roughly linearly with age.

Donors were healthy Caucasian individuals from Russia aged about 6 to 90. Alongside a J-beta primer mix, a sample-barcoded 5' primer served in a second PCR lasting roughly 7 to 12 cycles. Template switching added a 12-random-nucleotide identifier to every cDNA molecule. TCRdb independently ran MiXCR on the 5' RACE reads; one entry per CDR3 protein. Of roughly 800,000 distinct CDR3 sequences in the sample, 55% to 75% are singletons; the top ten hold roughly 20%. Sequencing was carried out using blood. V is TRBV11-2 and J is TRBJ2-7; 9 nucleotides align to TRBD1. The sequence came from a young man in good health. CDR3 DNA sequence: TGTGCCAGCAGCTTAAGCTCGGGACAGGGTGGCGAGCAGTACTTC. The encoded protein is CASSLSSGQGGEQYF. Combining the CDR3 with reference TRBV11-2 and TRBJ2-7 gives the whole variable domain EAGVAQSPRYKIIEKRQSVAFWCNPISGHATLYWYQQILGQGPKLLIQFQNNGVVDDSQLPKDRFSAERLKGVDSTLKIQPAKLEDSAVYLCASSLSSGQGGEQYFGPGTRLTVT.